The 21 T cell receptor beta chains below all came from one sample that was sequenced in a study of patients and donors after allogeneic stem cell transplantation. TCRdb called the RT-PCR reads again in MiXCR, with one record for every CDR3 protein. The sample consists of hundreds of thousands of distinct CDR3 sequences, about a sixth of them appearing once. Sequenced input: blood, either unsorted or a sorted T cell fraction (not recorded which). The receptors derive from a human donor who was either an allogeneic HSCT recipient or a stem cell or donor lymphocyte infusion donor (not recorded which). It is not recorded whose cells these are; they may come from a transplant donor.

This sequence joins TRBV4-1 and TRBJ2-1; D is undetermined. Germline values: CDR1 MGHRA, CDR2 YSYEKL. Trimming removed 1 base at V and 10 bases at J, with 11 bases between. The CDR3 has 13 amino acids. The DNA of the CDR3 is TGCGCCAGCAGCCAAGGAGCAATGGACGAGCAGTTCTTC. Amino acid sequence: CASSQGAMDEQFF.

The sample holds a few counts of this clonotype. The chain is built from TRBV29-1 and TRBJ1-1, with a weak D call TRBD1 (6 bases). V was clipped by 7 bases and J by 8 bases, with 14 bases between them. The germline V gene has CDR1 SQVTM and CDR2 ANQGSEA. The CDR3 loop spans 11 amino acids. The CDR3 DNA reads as TGCAGCGGGCGGGACACCCACGAAGCTTTCTTT. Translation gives CSGRDTHEAFF.

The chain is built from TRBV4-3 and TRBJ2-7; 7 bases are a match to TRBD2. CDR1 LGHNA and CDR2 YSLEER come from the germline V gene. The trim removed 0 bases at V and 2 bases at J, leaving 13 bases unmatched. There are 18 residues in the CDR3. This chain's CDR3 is CASSQEGVWLADTYEQYF. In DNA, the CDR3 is TGCGCCAGCAGCCAAGAGGGGGTTTGGCTAGCGGACACCTACGAGCAGTACTTC.

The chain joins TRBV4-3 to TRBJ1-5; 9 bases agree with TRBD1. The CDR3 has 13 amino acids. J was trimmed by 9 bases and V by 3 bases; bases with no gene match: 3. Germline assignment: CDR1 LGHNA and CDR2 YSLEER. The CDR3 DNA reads TGCGCCAGCAGCCAGGGGACAGGGCGGCCCCAGCATTTT. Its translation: CASSQGTGRPQHF.

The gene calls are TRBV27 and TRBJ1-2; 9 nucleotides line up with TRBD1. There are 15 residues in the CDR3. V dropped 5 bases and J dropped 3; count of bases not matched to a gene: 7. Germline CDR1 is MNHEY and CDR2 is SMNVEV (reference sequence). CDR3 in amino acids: CASSPRQGGDYGYTF. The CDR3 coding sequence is TGTGCCAGCAGTCCCCGACAGGGGGGAGACTATGGCTACACCTTC.

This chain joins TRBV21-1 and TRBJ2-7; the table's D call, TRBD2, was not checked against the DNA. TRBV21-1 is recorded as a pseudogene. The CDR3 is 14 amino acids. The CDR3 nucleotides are TGTGGCAGCAGCCCTCGACTAGGAACCTACGAGCAGTACTTC. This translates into CGSSPRLGTYEQYF.

Here the CDR3 reads CSARQGMAWGEPQHF. The CDR3 DNA is TGCAGTGCTAGACAGGGGATGGCATGGGGAGAGCCCCAGCATTTT. V and J are TRBV20-1 and TRBJ1-5, with D possibly being TRBD1 (6 bases). V lost 2 bases to trimming and J lost 8 bases, with 19 bases between them. The CDR3 sequence is 15 residues long. Per germline, CDR1 DFQATT and CDR2 SNEGSKA (reference sequence).

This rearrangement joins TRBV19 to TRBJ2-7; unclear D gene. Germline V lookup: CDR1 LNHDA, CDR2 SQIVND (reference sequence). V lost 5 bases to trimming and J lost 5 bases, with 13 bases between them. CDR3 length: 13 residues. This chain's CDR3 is CASSDGWGNEQYF. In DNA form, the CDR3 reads TGTGCCAGTAGTGACGGGTGGGGAAACGAGCAGTACTTC.

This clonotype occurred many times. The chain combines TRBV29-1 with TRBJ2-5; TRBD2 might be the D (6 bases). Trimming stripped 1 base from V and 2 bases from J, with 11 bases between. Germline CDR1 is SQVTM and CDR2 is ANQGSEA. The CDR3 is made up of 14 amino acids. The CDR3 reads CSVEGGTPQETQYF. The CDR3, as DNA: TGCAGCGTTGAAGGCGGGACGCCGCAAGAGACCCAGTACTTC.

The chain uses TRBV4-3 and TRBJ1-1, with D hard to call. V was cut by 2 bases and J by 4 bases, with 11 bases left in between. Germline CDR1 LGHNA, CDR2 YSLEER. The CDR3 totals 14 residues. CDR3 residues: CASSQLPWTTEAFF. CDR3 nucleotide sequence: TGCGCCAGCAGCCAACTCCCTTGGACCACTGAAGCTTTCTTT.

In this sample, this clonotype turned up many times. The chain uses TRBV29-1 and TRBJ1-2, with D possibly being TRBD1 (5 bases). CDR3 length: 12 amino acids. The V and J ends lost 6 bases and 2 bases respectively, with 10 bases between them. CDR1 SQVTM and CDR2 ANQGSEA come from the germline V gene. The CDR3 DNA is TGCAGCGTCGACAGTCTGAACTATGGCTACACCTTC. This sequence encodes CSVDSLNYGYTF.

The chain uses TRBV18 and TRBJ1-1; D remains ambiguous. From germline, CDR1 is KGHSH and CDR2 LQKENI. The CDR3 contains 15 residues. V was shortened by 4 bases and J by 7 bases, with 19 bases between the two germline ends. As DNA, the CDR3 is TGTGCCAGCTCACGCTCCGATCTGTTCCTGATTGAAGCTTTCTTT. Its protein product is CASSRSDLFLIEAFF.

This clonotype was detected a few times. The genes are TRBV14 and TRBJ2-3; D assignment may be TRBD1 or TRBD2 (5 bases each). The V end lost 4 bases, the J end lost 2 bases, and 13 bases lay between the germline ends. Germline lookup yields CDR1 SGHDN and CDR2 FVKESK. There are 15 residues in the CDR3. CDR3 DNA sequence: TGTGCCAGCAGCCGGGGAAAGGGGACCACAGATACGCAGTATTTT. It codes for CASSRGKGTTDTQYF.

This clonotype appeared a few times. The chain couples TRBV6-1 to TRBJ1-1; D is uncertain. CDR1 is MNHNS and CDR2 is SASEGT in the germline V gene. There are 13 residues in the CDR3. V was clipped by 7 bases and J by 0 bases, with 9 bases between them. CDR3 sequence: CASIKPLNTEAFF. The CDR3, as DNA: TGTGCCAGCATTAAGCCCCTGAACACTGAAGCTTTCTTT.

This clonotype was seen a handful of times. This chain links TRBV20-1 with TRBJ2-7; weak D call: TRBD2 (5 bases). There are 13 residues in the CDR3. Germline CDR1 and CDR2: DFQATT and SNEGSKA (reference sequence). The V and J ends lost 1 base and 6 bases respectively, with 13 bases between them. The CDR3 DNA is TGCAGTGCTAGAGTTCGGGGAAACGGCGAGCAGTACTTC. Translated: CSARVRGNGEQYF.

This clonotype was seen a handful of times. This CDR3 is CASKVSVSGANVLTF. CDR3 DNA sequence: TGTGCCAGTAAGGTATCGGTCTCTGGGGCCAACGTCCTGACTTTC. This rearrangement joins TRBV19 to TRBJ2-6; D gene ambiguous. Germline assignment: CDR1 LNHDA and CDR2 SQIVND (reference sequence). The CDR3 has 15 amino acids. The germline V and J ends were trimmed by 7 bases and 0 bases, with 10 bases remaining between them.

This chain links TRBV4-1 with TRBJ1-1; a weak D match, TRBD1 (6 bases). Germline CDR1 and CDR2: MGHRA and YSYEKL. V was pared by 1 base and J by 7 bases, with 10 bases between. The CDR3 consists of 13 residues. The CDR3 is CASSQVTGNEAFF. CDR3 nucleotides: TGCGCCAGCAGCCAAGTAACAGGGAATGAAGCTTTCTTT.

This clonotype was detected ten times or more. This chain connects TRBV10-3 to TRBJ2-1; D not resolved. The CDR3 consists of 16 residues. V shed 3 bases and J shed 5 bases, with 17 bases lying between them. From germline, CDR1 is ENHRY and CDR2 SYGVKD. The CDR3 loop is CAISDSLTNLNNEQFF. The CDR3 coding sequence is TGTGCCATCAGTGATTCCCTTACAAACCTCAACAATGAGCAGTTCTTC.

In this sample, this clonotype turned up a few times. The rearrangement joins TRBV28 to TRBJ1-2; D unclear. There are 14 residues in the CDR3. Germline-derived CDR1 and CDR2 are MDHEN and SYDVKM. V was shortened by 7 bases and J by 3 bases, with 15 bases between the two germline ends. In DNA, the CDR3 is TGTGCCAGCACATTAGGACGGCCGCACTATGGCTACACCTTC. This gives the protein CASTLGRPHYGYTF.

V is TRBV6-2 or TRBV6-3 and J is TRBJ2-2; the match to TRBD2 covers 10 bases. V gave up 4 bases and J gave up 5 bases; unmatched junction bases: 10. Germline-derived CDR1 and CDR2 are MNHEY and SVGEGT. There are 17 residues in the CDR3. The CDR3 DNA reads TGTGCCAGCAGTTCAGAGCGGGAGGGCCTTAGAACCGGGGAGCTGTTTTTT. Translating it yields CASSSEREGLRTGELFF.

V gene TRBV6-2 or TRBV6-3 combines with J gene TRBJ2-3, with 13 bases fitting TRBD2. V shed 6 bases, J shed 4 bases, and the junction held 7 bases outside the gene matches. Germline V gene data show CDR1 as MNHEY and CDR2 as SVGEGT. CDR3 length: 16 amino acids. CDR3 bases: TGTGCCAGCAGAAGAGCCGGACTAGCGGGGGCAGATACGCAGTATTTT. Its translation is CASRRAGLAGADTQYF.